One and the same sample provided the 14 T cell receptor beta chains below, sequenced in a study of blood T cells in healthy people across ages. With a J-beta primer mix and a sample-barcoded 5' primer, a second PCR ran about 6 to 11 cycles. TCRdb used MiXCR to reprocess the 5' RACE reads, holding one entry per CDR3 protein. The table has over a million distinct CDR3 sequences, 40% to 50% seen once. The sample taken for sequencing was blood. The receptors originated from a woman aged 55-75 years in good health.

The chain is built from TRBV20-1 and TRBJ2-6; 7 nucleotides align to TRBD1. Germline CDR1 is DFQATT and CDR2 is SNEGSKA (reference sequence). The CDR3 contains 14 residues. Trimming cost V 6 bases and J 8 bases; bases outside gene matches: 10. The CDR3 nucleotides read TGCAGTGCCACAGCCCCGGGACAGCCCAACGTCCTGACTTTC. Residues: CSATAPGQPNVLTF.

Only one count was recorded for this clonotype. The genes are TRBV29-1 and TRBJ2-1; TRBD1 matches 8 bases. The V and J ends lost 6 bases and 1 base, in that order; junction bases with no gene match: 8. Germline-derived CDR1 and CDR2 are SQVTM and ANQGSEA. The CDR3 loop spans 15 amino acids. Here the CDR3 DNA reads TGCAGCGTCGGCCACAGGGGGAAATCCTACAATGAGCAGTTCTTC. Encoded protein: CSVGHRGKSYNEQFF.

The chain links TRBV7-9 to TRBJ1-1, with D maybe TRBD1 (5 bases). Germline CDR1 is SEHNR and CDR2 is FQNEAQ (reference sequence). This CDR3 has 13 amino acids. V shed 4 bases and J shed 2 bases, with 8 bases lying between them. The CDR3 DNA reads as TGTGCCAGCAGCTCCCGGGACAACACTGAAGCTTTCTTT. Its protein is CASSSRDNTEAFF.

The gene calls are TRBV29-1 and TRBJ2-1, with 14 bases lining up with TRBD2. The CDR3 extends over 19 amino acids. The ends lost 4 bases at V and 7 bases at J; junction bases unmatched: 18. Looked up from germline, CDR1 is SQVTM and CDR2 is ANQGSEA. The CDR3 region is CSVARLGLAGAGRRNEQFF. In DNA form, the CDR3 reads TGCAGCGTTGCCCGGCTGGGACTAGCGGGAGCCGGACGACGAAATGAGCAGTTCTTC.

This clonotype was seen only a few times. This chain uses TRBV6-5 with TRBJ1-2; 10 bases are shared with TRBD1. Germline loops: CDR1 MNHEY, CDR2 SVGAGI. J lost 7 bases, V lost 5 bases, and 4 bases had no gene match. The CDR3 loop spans 13 amino acids. DNA of the CDR3: TGTGCCAGCAGTAAGGGACAGGGGCTTGGCTACACCTTC. This sequence encodes CASSKGQGLGYTF.

This clonotype has a handful of counts. The V and J genes are TRBV30 and TRBJ2-5; 8 bases are shared with TRBD1. With 0 bases clipped from V and 1 base from J, the junction kept 13 bases outside the gene matches. The germline V gene has CDR1 GTSNPN and CDR2 SVGIG (reference sequence). The CDR3 contains 18 residues. For the CDR3, the DNA is TGTGCCTGGAGTGTACTTGGACAGGGTGGGGGGAGCCAAGAGACCCAGTACTTC. It yields the protein CAWSVLGQGGGSQETQYF.

This clonotype was recorded a few times. The chain carries TRBV6-2 or TRBV6-3 and TRBJ1-2; D ambiguous. This CDR3 has 13 residues. V lost 2 bases and J lost 4, with 8 bases in between. Germline V lookup: CDR1 MNHEY, CDR2 SVGEGT. As DNA, the CDR3 is TGTGCCAGCAGTTACGGGATGTTCTATGGCTACACCTTC. It translates to CASSYGMFYGYTF.

This clonotype occurred a few times. The rearrangement joins TRBV25-1 to TRBJ2-3, with 9 nucleotides matching TRBD2. The CDR3 totals 16 residues. V was pared by 4 bases and J by 4 bases, with 9 bases of the junction left unmatched. Germline lookup yields CDR1 MGHDK and CDR2 SYGVNS. CDR3 bases: TGTGCCAGCAGTGTAGGTCTAGCGGGAAGTTCAGATACGCAGTATTTT. The encoded protein is CASSVGLAGSSDTQYF. Together with reference TRBV25-1 and TRBJ2-3, the CDR3 gives the full variable domain: EADIYQTPRYLVIGTGKKITLECSQTMGHDKMYWYQQDPGMELHLIHYSYGVNSTEKGDLSSESTVSRIRTEHFPLTLESARPSHTSQYLCASSVGLAGSSDTQYFGPGTRLTVL.

This chain connects TRBV24-1 to TRBJ2-3; 8 positions agree with TRBD2. CDR3 length: 14 amino acids. Germline-derived CDR1 and CDR2 are KGHDR and SFDVKD. Unmatched junction bases numbered 4, after V lost 5 bases and J lost 4 bases. CDR3 region: CATSVSGGADTQYF. CDR3 DNA: TGTGCCACCAGTGTTTCGGGAGGGGCAGATACGCAGTATTTT.

The chain employs TRBV7-3 and TRBJ2-2; 7 nucleotides match TRBD1. J was trimmed by 0 bases and V by 5 bases; bases with no gene match: 9. This CDR3 has 17 amino acids. Germline-derived CDR1 and CDR2 are SGHTA and FQGTGA. The CDR3 nucleotides are TGTGCCAGCAGCCCCCTGTGGGACAGCGCGAACACCGGGGAGCTGTTTTTT. Protein sequence: CASSPLWDSANTGELFF.

V and J are TRBV4-1 and TRBJ2-3; D unresolved. CDR3 length: 14 residues. Trimming stripped 0 bases from V and 12 bases from J, with 16 bases between. The V gene's germline CDR1 is MGHRA and CDR2 YSYEKL. CDR3: CASSQESTTDKQYF. CDR3 in DNA: TGCGCCAGCAGCCAAGAGTCGACGACCGACAAACAGTATTTT.

This clonotype was seen a single time. The chain recombines TRBV5-1 with TRBJ2-3; the D gene is possibly TRBD2 (5 bases). The length of the CDR3 is 15 residues. Germline-derived CDR1 and CDR2 are SGHRS and YFSETQ. The ends were cut back, 4 bases at V and 0 bases at J, with 12 bases in the middle. CDR3 sequence: CASSGSLSSTDTQYF. The CDR3 DNA sequence: TGCGCCAGCAGCGGGAGCCTATCTAGCACAGATACGCAGTATTTT.

The V call is TRBV5-1, the J call TRBJ2-5; D gene unclear. From germline, CDR1 is SGHRS and CDR2 YFSETQ. The V and J ends lost 4 bases and 0 bases respectively, with 7 bases between them. This CDR3 is 13 amino acids long. CDR3 DNA: TGCGCCAGCAGCGAGCAGTACCAAGAGACCCAGTACTTC. Its translation is CASSEQYQETQYF.

The V call is TRBV24-1, the J call TRBJ2-5; D possibly corresponds to TRBD1 (8 bases). V lost 4 bases and J 11 bases, leaving 16 bases between the germline ends. Germline lookup yields CDR1 KGHDR and CDR2 SFDVKD. CDR3 size: 13 residues. The CDR3 DNA reads TGTGCCACCAGTGACCCACAGGGGGGGAAGCAGTACTTC. Protein: CATSDPQGGKQYF.